Described below is a single TCR beta chain sequence and its context. The germline gives CDR1 MNHNY, CDR2 SVGAGI (reference sequence). This CDR3 has 13 amino acids. With 7 bases clipped from V and 5 bases from J, the junction kept 7 bases outside the gene matches. This entry belongs to a study of blood T cell repertoires in COVID-19. The overall study: T cells, B-cell-depleted T cells, or PBMCs provided the cDNA or gDNA that served as material.

Sequenced by immunoSEQ multiplex PCR; TCRdb stores in-frame clones only, minus some. The sample includes tens of thousands of clones, about 90% seen only once; the top ten take nearly 5%. The TCR originated in an elderly woman with acute or convalescent COVID-19. Sequenced material: peripheral blood. The V and J genes are TRBV6-6 and TRBJ1-1, with 7 bases that match TRBD1. The CDR3 DNA sequence: TGTGCCAGCAAAGAGGGGGCATCGACTGAAGCTTTCTTT. It translates to CASKEGASTEAFF.